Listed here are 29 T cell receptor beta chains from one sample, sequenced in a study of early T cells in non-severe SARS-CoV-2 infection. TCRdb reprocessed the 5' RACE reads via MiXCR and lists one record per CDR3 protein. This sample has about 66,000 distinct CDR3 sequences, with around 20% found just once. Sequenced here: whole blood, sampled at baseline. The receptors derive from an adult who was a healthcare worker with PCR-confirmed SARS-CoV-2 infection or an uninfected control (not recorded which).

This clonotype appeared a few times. DNA of the CDR3: TGTGCCAGCAGTTTGTCTTTACAGGGTCGTTCACCCCTCCACTTT. It yields the protein CASSLSLQGRSPLHF. This chain connects TRBV28 to TRBJ1-6, with D perhaps TRBD1 (6 bases). CDR3 length: 15 amino acids. V lost 3 bases and J lost 9, with 15 bases in between. The germline CDR1 and CDR2 sequences are MDHEN and SYDVKM.

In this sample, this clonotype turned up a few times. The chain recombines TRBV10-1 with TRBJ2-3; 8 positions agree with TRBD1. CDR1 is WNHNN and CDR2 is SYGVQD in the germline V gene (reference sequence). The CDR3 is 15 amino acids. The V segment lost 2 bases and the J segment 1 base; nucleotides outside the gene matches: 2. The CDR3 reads CASSETGGGTDTQYF. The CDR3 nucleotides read TGCGCCAGCAGTGAGACAGGGGGAGGCACAGATACGCAGTATTTT.

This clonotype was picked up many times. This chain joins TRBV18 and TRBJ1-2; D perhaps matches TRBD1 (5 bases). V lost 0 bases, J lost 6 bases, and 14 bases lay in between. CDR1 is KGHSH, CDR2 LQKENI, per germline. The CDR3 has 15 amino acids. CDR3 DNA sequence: TGTGCCAGCTCACCACCGTACAGGCAGCGGGATGGCTACACCTTC. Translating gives CASSPPYRQRDGYTF. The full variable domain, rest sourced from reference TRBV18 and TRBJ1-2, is NAGVMQNPRHLVRRRGQEARLRCSPMKGHSHVYWYRQLPEEGLKFMVYLQKENIIDESGMPKERFSAEFPKEGPSILRIQQVVRGDSAAYFCASSPPYRQRDGYTFGSGTRLTVV.

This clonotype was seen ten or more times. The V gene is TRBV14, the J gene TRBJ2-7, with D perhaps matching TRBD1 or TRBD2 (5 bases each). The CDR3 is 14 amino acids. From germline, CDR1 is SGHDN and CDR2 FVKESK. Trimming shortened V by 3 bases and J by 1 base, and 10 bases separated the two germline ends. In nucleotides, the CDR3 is TGTGCCAGCAGCCACTGGGACGGATCCTACGAGCAGTACTTC. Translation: CASSHWDGSYEQYF.

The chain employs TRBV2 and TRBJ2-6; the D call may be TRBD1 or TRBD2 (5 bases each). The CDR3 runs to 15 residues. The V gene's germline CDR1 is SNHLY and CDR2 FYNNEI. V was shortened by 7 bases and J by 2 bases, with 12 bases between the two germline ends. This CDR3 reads CASNEMGAGANVLTF. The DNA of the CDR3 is TGTGCCAGCAACGAGATGGGGGCTGGGGCCAACGTCCTGACTTTC.

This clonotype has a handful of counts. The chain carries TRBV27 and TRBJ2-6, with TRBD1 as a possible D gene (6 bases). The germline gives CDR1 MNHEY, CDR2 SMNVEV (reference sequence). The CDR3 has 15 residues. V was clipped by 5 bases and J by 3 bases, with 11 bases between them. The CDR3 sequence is CASSPRGYGANVLTF. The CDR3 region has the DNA TGTGCCAGCAGTCCCAGGGGTTATGGGGCCAACGTCCTGACTTTC.

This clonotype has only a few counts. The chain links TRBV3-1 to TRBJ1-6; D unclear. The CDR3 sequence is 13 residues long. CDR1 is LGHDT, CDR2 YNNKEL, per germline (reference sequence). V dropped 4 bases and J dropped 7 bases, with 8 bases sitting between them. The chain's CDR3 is CASSLTDNSPLHF. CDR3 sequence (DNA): TGTGCCAGCAGCCTAACAGACAATTCACCCCTCCACTTT. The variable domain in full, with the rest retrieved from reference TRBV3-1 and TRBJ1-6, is DTAVSQTPKYLVTQMGNDKSIKCEQNLGHDTMYWYKQDSKKFLKIMFSYNNKELIINETVPNRFSPKSPDKAHLNLHINSLELGDSAVYFCASSLTDNSPLHFGNGTRLTVT.

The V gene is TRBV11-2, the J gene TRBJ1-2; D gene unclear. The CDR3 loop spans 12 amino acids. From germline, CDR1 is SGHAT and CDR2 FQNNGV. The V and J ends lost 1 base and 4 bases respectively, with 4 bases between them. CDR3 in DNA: TGTGCCAGCAGCTTAGGCATCTATGGCTACACCTTC. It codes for CASSLGIYGYTF.

CDR3 coding DNA: TGCGCCAGCAGCCAAGTGGTAGGGGTCTATGGCTACACCTTC. It yields the protein CASSQVVGVYGYTF. The V call is TRBV4-3, the J call TRBJ1-2; D possibly corresponds to TRBD1 (5 bases). CDR3 size: 14 residues. The ends were cut back, 1 base at V and 4 bases at J, with 10 bases in the middle. Germline loops: CDR1 LGHNA, CDR2 YSLEER.

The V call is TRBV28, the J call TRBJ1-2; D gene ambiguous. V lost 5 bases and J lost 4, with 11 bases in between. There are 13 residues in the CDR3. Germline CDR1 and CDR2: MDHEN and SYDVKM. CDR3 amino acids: CASSIQAFYGYTF. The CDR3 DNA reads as TGTGCCAGCAGTATCCAGGCTTTCTATGGCTACACCTTC.

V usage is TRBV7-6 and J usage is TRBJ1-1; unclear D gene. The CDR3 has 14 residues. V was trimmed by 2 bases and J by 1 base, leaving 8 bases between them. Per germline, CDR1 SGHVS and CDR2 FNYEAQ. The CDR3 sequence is CASSLLSQNTEAFF. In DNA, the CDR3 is TGTGCCAGCAGCTTACTCTCCCAGAACACTGAAGCTTTCTTT.

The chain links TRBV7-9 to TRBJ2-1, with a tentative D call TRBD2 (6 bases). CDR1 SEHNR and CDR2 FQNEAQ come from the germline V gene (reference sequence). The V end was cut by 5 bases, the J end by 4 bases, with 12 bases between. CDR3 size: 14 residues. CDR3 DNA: TGTGCCAGCAGCCGGGACTTACTTTACAATGAGCAGTTCTTC. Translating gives CASSRDLLYNEQFF.

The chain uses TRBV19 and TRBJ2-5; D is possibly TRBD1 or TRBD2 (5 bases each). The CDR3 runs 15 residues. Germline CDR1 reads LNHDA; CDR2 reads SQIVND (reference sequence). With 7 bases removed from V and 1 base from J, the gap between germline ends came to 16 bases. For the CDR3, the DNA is TGTGCCAGTACTCAAAAGTGGGGGATCCAAGAGACCCAGTACTTC. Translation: CASTQKWGIQETQYF.

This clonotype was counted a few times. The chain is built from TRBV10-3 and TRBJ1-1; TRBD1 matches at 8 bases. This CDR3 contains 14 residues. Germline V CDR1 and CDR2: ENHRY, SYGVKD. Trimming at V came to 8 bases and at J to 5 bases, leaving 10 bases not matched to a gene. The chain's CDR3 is CAIAPDRVGTEAFF. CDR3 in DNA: TGTGCCATCGCCCCGGACAGGGTGGGGACTGAAGCTTTCTTT.

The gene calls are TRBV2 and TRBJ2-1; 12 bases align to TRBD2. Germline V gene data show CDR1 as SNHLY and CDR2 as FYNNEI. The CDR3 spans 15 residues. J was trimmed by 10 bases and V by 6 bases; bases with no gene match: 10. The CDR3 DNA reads TGTGCCAGCAGGGGACTAGCGGGCGGTCCCCGAGAGCAGTTCTTC. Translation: CASRGLAGGPREQFF.

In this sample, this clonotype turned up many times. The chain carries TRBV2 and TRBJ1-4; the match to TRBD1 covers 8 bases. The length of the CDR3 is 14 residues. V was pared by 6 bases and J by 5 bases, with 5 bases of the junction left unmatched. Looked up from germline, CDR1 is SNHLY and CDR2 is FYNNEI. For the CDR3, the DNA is TGTGCCAGCAGGTTGACAGGGGAGAATGAAAAACTGTTTTTT. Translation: CASRLTGENEKLFF.

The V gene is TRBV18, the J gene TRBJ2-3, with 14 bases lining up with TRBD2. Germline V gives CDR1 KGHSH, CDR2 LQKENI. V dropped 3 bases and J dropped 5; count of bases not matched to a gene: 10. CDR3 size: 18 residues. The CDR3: CASSPGLAGEWWRDTQYF. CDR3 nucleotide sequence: TGTGCCAGCTCACCGGGACTAGCGGGAGAATGGTGGAGAGATACGCAGTATTTT. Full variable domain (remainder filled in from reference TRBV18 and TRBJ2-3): NAGVMQNPRHLVRRRGQEARLRCSPMKGHSHVYWYRQLPEEGLKFMVYLQKENIIDESGMPKERFSAEFPKEGPSILRIQQVVRGDSAAYFCASSPGLAGEWWRDTQYFGPGTRLTVL.

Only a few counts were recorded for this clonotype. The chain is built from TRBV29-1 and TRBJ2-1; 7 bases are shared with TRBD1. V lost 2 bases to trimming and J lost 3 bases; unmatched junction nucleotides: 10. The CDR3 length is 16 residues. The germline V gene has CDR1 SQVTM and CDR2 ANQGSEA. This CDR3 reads CSVEPITGVYYNEQFF. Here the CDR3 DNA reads TGCAGCGTTGAACCGATAACAGGGGTTTACTACAATGAGCAGTTCTTC.

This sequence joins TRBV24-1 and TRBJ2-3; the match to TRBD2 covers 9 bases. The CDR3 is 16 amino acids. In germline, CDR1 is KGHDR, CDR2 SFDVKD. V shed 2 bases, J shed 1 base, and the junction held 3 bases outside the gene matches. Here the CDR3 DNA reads TGTGCCACCAGTGATTATAGCGGGGGCCGCACAGATACGCAGTATTTT. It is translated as CATSDYSGGRTDTQYF.

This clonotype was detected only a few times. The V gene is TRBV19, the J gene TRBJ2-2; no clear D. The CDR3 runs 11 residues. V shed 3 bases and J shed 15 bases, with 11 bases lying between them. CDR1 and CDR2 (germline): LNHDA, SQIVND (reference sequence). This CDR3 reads CASSIVGKVFF. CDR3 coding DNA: TGTGCCAGTAGTATCGTGGGGAAGGTGTTTTTT. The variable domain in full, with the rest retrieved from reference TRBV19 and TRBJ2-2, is DGGITQSPKYLFRKEGQNVTLSCEQNLNHDAMYWYRQDPGQGLRLIYYSQIVNDFQKGDIAEGYSVSREKKESFPLTVTSAQKNPTAFYLCASSIVGKVFFGEGSRLTVL.

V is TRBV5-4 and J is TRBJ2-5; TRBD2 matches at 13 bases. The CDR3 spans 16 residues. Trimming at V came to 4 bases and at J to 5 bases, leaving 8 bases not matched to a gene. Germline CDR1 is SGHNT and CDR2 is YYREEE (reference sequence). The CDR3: CASSDGLAGVSETQYF. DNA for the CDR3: TGTGCCAGCAGCGACGGACTAGCGGGAGTGTCGGAGACCCAGTACTTC.

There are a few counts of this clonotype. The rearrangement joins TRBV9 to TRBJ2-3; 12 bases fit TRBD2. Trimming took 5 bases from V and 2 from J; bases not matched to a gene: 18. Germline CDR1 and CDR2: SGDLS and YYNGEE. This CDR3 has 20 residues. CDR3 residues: CASSASTRLAGGRDTDTQYF. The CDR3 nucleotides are TGTGCCAGCAGTGCCTCCACGCGGCTAGCGGGGGGGCGGGACACAGATACGCAGTATTTT. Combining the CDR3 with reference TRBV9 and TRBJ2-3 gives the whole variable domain DSGVTQTPKHLITATGQRVTLRCSPRSGDLSVYWYQQSLDQGLQFLIQYYNGEERAKGNILERFSAQQFPDLHSELNLSSLELGDSALYFCASSASTRLAGGRDTDTQYFGPGTRLTVL.

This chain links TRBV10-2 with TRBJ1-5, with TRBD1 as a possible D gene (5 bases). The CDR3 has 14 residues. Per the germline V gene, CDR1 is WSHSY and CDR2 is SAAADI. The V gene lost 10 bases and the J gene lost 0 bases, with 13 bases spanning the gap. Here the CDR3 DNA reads TGCGCCACCAAATGGGGGAATAGCAATCAGCCCCAGCATTTT. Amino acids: CATKWGNSNQPQHF.

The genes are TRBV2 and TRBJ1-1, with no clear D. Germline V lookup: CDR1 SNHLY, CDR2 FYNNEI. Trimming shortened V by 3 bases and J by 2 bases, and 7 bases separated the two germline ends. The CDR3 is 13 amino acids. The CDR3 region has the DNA TGTGCCAGCAGTGAGGAAGTTAACACTGAAGCTTTCTTT. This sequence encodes CASSEEVNTEAFF.

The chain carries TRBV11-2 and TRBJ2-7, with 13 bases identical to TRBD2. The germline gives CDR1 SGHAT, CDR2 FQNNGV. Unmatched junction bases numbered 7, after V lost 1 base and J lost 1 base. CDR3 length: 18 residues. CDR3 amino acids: CASSLAHRTSGGSYEQYF. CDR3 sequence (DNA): TGTGCCAGCAGCTTAGCACATCGGACTAGCGGGGGATCCTACGAGCAGTACTTC.

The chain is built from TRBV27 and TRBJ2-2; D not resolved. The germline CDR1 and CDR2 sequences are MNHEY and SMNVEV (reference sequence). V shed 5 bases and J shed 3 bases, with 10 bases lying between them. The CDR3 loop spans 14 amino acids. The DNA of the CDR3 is TGTGCCAGCAGTACAATAGCAGACACCGGGGAGCTGTTTTTT. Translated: CASSTIADTGELFF.

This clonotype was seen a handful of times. CDR3 sequence (DNA): TGTGCCAGCAGCTTAGGGGGGGACTCCACTGAAGCTTTCTTT. Residues: CASSLGGDSTEAFF. The chain combines TRBV7-2 with TRBJ1-1; possibly TRBD1 for D (5 bases). This CDR3 contains 14 residues. Trimming shortened V by 1 base and J by 4 bases, and 10 bases separated the two germline ends. CDR1 and CDR2 (germline): SGHTA, FQGNSA.

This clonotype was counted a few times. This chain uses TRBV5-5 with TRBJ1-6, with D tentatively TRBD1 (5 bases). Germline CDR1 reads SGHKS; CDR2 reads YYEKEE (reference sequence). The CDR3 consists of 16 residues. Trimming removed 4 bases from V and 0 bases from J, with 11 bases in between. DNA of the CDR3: TGTGCCAGCAGCGCGGGGCCAAGCTCCTATAATTCACCCCTCCACTTT. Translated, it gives CASSAGPSSYNSPLHF.

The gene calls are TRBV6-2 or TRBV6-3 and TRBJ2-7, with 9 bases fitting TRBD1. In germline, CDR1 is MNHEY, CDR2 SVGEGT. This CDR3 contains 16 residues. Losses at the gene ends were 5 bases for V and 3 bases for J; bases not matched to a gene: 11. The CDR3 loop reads CASSPGTGNLFYEQYF. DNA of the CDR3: TGTGCCAGCAGTCCCGGGACAGGGAATCTATTCTACGAGCAGTACTTC.